These 15 T cell receptor beta chains came from one sample sequenced in a study of OX40 agonist ivuxolimab in advanced cancers. Preparation of the library involved the immunoSEQ multiplex PCR assay. As stored in TCRdb, this immuneACCESS dataset retains in-frame rearrangements with V and J assigned. A fraction of the clones does not appear; measured against another copy, unresolved V genes explain less than half of the discrepancy, and the remainder lacks a known reason. This sample comprises tens of thousands of clones, more than 75% of them detected only once. More than 0.5% of the sample comes from the top ten. Sequences were derived from CD4+ or CD8+ T cells sorted from blood, sampled in a trial of the OX40 agonist ivuxolimab. These receptors were obtained from an adult with an advanced solid tumor such as melanoma, head and neck, liver or kidney cancer.

The rearrangement joins TRBV11-2 to TRBJ2-6, with D perhaps matching TRBD2 (5 bases). This CDR3 is 15 amino acids long. Trimming shortened V by 1 base and J by 2 bases, and 6 bases separated the two germline ends. Germline-derived CDR1 and CDR2 are SGHAT and FQNNGV. The CDR3 nucleotides read TGTGCCAGCAGCTTAGGGACTGCTGGGGCCAACGTCCTGACTTTC. This codes for CASSLGTAGANVLTF.

The chain employs TRBV2 and TRBJ2-5, with D possibly TRBD2 on 5 matching bases. The CDR3 is made up of 12 amino acids. The V and J ends lost 6 bases and 9 bases respectively, with 14 bases between them. Germline assignment: CDR1 SNHLY and CDR2 FYNNEI. The CDR3 DNA follows: TGTGCCAGCAGCCGGACTCAAGGATCCCAGTACTTC. Its translation is CASSRTQGSQYF.

The chain uses TRBV15 and TRBJ2-7, with 11 nucleotides matching TRBD1. Germline CDR1 and CDR2: LNHNV and YYDKDF (reference sequence). With V trimmed by 2 bases and J by 5 bases, 2 bases remained unmatched. This CDR3 comprises 14 residues. CDR3 residues: CATSRRGQGDEQYF. The CDR3 DNA reads TGTGCCACCAGCAGACGGGGACAGGGGGACGAGCAGTACTTC.

The V gene is TRBV29-1, the J gene TRBJ2-6, with TRBD2 as a possible D gene (7 bases). The length of the CDR3 is 17 residues. Germline values: CDR1 SQVTM, CDR2 ANQGSEA. Trimming removed 6 bases from V and 2 bases from J, with 20 bases in between. The chain's CDR3 is CSVLERGAPTGANVLTF. CDR3 bases: TGCAGCGTCCTGGAACGGGGGGCGCCAACTGGGGCCAACGTCCTGACTTTC.

This clone has only one observation. The chain couples TRBV5-6 to TRBJ2-7, with D unresolved. Germline CDR1 is SGHDT and CDR2 is YYEEEE. The CDR3 is made up of 15 amino acids. Trimming pared 2 bases from V and 0 bases from J, leaving 12 bases between. CDR3 sequence reads: CASSFRGAHSYEQYF. CDR3 DNA sequence: TGTGCCAGCAGCTTCCGAGGAGCTCACTCCTACGAGCAGTACTTC. Full variable domain (missing parts from reference TRBV5-6 and TRBJ2-7): DAGVTQSPTHLIKTRGQQVTLRCSPKSGHDTVSWYQQALGQGPQFIFQYYEEEERQRGNFPDRFSGHQFPNYSSELNVNALLLGDSALYLCASSFRGAHSYEQYFGPGTRLTVT.

V usage is TRBV30 and J usage is TRBJ1-5; 10 positions agree with TRBD1. CDR3 length: 15 residues. CDR1 and CDR2 (germline): GTSNPN, SVGIG (reference sequence). V lost 1 base, J lost 4 bases, and 4 bases stayed unmatched. Here the CDR3 DNA reads TGTGCCTGGAGTGCAAGGGGACAGGGGAATCAGCCCCAGCATTTT. The encoded protein is CAWSARGQGNQPQHF.

The chain recombines TRBV6-5 with TRBJ1-6, with D uncertain. V shed 8 bases and J shed 6 bases, with 8 bases lying between them. Germline CDR1 MNHEY, CDR2 SVGAGI. This CDR3 is 12 amino acids long. DNA of the CDR3: TGTGCCAGCTGTCGTGGTAATTCACCCCTCCACTTT. Translation gives CASCRGNSPLHF.

This clone was observed a handful of times. This chain uses TRBV7-8 with TRBJ1-1; TRBD1 is a possible D gene (5 bases). Germline V CDR1 and CDR2: SGHVS, FQNEAQ. V was pared by 2 bases and J by 1 base, with 8 bases between. The CDR3 sequence is 14 residues long. The CDR3 sequence: CASSLRQTNTEAFF. The CDR3 bases are TGTGCCAGCAGCTTAAGACAGACGAACACTGAAGCTTTCTTT.

The V call is TRBV7-2, the J call TRBJ2-5, with D uncertain. Trimming cost V 2 bases and J 5 bases, with 12 bases left between them. Germline CDR1 SGHTA, CDR2 FQGNSA. The CDR3 is 14 amino acids. The CDR3 nucleotides are TGTGCCAGCAGCTTATCCCCCGCAGGCGAGACCCAGTACTTC. It translates to CASSLSPAGETQYF. Filled out from reference TRBV7-2 and TRBJ2-5, the complete variable domain reads GAGVSQSPSNKVTEKGKDVELRCDPISGHTALYWYRQSLGQGLEFLIYFQGNSAPDKSGLPSDRFSAERTGGSVSTLTIQRTQQEDSAVYLCASSLSPAGETQYFGPGTRLLVL.

The rearrangement joins TRBV2 to TRBJ1-3; possibly TRBD1 for D (5 bases). With 7 bases removed from V and 0 bases from J, the gap between germline ends came to 13 bases. This CDR3 has 15 residues. CDR1 is SNHLY and CDR2 is FYNNEI in the germline V gene. The CDR3 DNA is TGTGCCAGCAAACTGGGGGGTTACTCTGGAAACACCATATATTTT. Translating it yields CASKLGGYSGNTIYF.

The rearrangement joins TRBV5-4 to TRBJ1-5, with D unresolved. V lost 3 bases to trimming and J lost 4 bases, with 5 bases between them. The CDR3 is made up of 12 amino acids. CDR1 and CDR2 from the germline V gene are SGHNT and YYREEE (reference sequence). The CDR3 protein is CASSYPNQPQHF. As DNA, the CDR3 is TGTGCCAGCAGCTACCCAAATCAGCCCCAGCATTTT.

The CDR3 sequence: CAISDGRLNTEAFF. The CDR3 DNA reads TGTGCCATCAGTGACGGCCGGCTGAACACTGAAGCTTTCTTT. The V gene is TRBV10-3, the J gene TRBJ1-1, with D hard to call. The CDR3 totals 14 residues. Per germline, CDR1 ENHRY and CDR2 SYGVKD. V lost 3 bases and J 0 bases, leaving 8 bases between the germline ends.

This clone was recorded a few times. This chain joins TRBV28 and TRBJ1-1; TRBD1 is a possible D gene (6 bases). This CDR3 has 14 residues. The V end was cut by 5 bases, the J end by 4 bases, with 14 bases between. Germline CDR1 is MDHEN and CDR2 is SYDVKM. The CDR3 reads CASSLQGAVTEAFF. The CDR3 DNA follows: TGTGCCAGCAGTCTACAGGGCGCCGTCACTGAAGCTTTCTTT.

J is TRBJ1-5 and V is TRBV19, with D tentatively TRBD1 (5 bases). Germline CDR1 is LNHDA and CDR2 is SQIVND (reference sequence). The CDR3 runs to 15 residues. V dropped 3 bases and J dropped 6 bases, with 15 bases sitting between them. The CDR3 DNA reads TGTGCCAGTAGTATGTTCGCCAGGGTGTTTCAGCCCCAGCATTTT. Translation: CASSMFARVFQPQHF.

The genes are TRBV21-1 and TRBJ2-1; the table names TRBD2, a call not compared with the DNA. TRBV21-1 is termed a pseudogene. This CDR3 has 17 amino acids. CDR3 coding DNA: TGTGCCAGCAGCAAAGAGGTGGCTGGCGGGGGAATAGATGAGCAGTTCTTC. This gives the protein CASSKEVAGGGIDEQFF.